This entry is about one T cell receptor (beta chain). This specimen belongs to a study of T cell responses to AZD1222 COVID-19 vaccine. Trimming took 5 bases from V and 3 from J; bases not matched to a gene: 3. Germline values: CDR1 KGHDR, CDR2 SFDVKD. The CDR3 is 15 amino acids. Assay used: immunoSEQ multiplex PCR; TCRdb lists only in-frame clones, some missing. The repertoire has 100,000 or so clones, more than 75% of them found once; the top ten carry 9.1%. Sequencing used peripheral blood, obtained on day 0 of AZD1222 vaccination. This sequence joins TRBV24-1 and TRBJ2-2, with 9 bases identical to TRBD1. The TCR was taken from an adult in good health. The CDR3 here is CATSGWTGDTGELFF. The CDR3 DNA reads as TGTGCCACCAGTGGCTGGACAGGGGACACCGGGGAGCTGTTTTTT.